Sequencing of this TCR beta chain was carried out in a study of T cells in localized non-small cell lung cancer. Study-level findings and limits: Across samples, adjacent lung featured a median 57 of the top 100 tumor clones.

Of note for this clone: What it recognizes is unknown.

Repertoires were generated with immunoSEQ multiplex PCR, while TCRdb's copy carries only in-frame clones and drops some. Of approximately 89,000 clones in the sample, 80% were seen once. The sequence came from a man aged 40 to 70 with stage II squamous cell lung carcinoma. Material: PBMCs, obtained before any cancer treatment.

The CDR3 loop is CASSLSRGGSTLMNTEAFF. As DNA, the CDR3 is TGTGCCAGCAGTTTATCCCGCGGGGGTTCGACACTCATGAACACTGAAGCTTTCTTT. The chain has TRBV28 and TRBJ1-1; the D gene is possibly TRBD1 (5 bases). The CDR3 length is 19 residues. Germline loops: CDR1 MDHEN, CDR2 SYDVKM. V was shortened by 1 base and J by 0 bases, with 21 bases between the two germline ends.